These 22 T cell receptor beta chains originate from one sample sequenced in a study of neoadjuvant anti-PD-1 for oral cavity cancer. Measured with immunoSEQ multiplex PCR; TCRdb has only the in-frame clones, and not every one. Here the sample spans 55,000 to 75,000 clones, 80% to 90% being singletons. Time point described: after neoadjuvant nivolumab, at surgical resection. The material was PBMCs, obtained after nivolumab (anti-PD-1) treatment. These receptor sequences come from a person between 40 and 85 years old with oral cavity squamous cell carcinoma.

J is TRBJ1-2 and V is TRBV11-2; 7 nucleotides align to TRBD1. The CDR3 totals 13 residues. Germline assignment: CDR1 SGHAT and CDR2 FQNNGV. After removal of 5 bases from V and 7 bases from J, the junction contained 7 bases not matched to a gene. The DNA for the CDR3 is TGTGCCAGCAGCCCCACGACAGGGCGTGGCTACACCTTC. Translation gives CASSPTTGRGYTF. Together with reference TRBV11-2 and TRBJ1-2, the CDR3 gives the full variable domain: EAGVAQSPRYKIIEKRQSVAFWCNPISGHATLYWYQQILGQGPKLLIQFQNNGVVDDSQLPKDRFSAERLKGVDSTLKIQPAKLEDSAVYLCASSPTTGRGYTFGSGTRLTVV.

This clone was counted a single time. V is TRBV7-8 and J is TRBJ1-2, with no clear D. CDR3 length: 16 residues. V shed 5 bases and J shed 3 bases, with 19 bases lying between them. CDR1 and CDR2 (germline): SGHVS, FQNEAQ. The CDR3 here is CASSPYIFVNHYGYTF. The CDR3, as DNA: TGTGCCAGCAGCCCTTATATATTCGTCAACCACTATGGCTACACCTTC.

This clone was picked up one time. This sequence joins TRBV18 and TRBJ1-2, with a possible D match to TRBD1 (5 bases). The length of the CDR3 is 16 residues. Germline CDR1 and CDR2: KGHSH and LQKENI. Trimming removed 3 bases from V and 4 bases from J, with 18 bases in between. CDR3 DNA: TGTGCCAGCTCACCCCCCTTTATCGACAGATCCTATGGCTACACCTTC. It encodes CASSPPFIDRSYGYTF.

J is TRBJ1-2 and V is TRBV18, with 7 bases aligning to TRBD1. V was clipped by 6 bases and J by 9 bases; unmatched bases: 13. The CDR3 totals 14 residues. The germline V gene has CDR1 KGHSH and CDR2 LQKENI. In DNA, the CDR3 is TGTGCCAGCTCTTCCGACAGGGCGGCTCGTCGCTACACCTTC. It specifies CASSSDRAARRYTF.

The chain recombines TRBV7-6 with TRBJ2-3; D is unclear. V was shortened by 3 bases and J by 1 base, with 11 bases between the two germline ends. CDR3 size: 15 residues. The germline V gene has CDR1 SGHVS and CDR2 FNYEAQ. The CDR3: CASSLFVSRTDTQYF. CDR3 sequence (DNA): TGTGCCAGCAGCTTGTTTGTCTCACGCACAGATACGCAGTATTTT.

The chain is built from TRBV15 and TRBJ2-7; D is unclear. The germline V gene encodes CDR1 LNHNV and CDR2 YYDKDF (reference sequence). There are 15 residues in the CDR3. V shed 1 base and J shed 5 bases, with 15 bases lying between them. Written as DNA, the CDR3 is TGTGCCACCAGCAGAGGGAACGCATTGAAGGACGAGCAGTACTTC. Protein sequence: CATSRGNALKDEQYF.

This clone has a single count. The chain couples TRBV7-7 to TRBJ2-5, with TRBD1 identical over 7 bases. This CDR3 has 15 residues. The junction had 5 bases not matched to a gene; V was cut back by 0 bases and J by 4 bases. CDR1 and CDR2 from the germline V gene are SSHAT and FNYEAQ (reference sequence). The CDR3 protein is CASSLARGQLETQYF. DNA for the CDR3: TGTGCCAGCAGCTTAGCGAGGGGACAGTTAGAGACCCAGTACTTC.

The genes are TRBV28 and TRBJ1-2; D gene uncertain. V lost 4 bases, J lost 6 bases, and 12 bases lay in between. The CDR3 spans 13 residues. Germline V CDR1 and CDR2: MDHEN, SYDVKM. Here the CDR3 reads CASSSGIRDGYTF. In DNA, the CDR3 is TGTGCCAGCAGTTCTGGGATCCGGGATGGCTACACCTTC.

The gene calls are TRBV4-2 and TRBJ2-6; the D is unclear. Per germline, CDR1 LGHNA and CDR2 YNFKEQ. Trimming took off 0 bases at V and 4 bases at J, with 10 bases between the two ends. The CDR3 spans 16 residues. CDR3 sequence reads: CASSQDGAPGANVLTF. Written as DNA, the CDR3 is TGTGCCAGCAGCCAAGATGGCGCGCCGGGGGCCAACGTCCTGACTTTC.

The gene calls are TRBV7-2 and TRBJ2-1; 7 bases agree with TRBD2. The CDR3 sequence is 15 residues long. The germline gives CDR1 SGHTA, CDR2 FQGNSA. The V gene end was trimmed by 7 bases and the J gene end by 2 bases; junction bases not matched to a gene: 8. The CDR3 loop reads CASTWEGGAYNEQFF. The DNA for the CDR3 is TGTGCCAGCACTTGGGAGGGCGGGGCCTACAATGAGCAGTTCTTC.

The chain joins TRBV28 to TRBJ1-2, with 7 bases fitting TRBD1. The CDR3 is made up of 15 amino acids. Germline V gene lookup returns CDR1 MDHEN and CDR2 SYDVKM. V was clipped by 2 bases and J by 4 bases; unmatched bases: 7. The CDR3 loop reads CASSLGGQWIYGYTF. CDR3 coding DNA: TGTGCCAGCAGTTTAGGGGGACAGTGGATCTATGGCTACACCTTC.

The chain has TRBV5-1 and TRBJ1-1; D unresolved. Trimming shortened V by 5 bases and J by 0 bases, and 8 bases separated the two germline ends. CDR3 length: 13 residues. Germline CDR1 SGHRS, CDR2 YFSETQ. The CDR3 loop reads CASSSRMNTEAFF. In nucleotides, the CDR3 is TGCGCCAGCAGTTCACGGATGAACACTGAAGCTTTCTTT.

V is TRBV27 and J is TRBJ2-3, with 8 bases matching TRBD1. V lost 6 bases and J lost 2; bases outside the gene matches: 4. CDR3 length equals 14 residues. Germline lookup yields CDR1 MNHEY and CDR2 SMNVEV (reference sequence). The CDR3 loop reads CASRRQGPTDTQYF. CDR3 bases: TGTGCCAGCAGGCGACAGGGGCCCACAGATACGCAGTATTTT.

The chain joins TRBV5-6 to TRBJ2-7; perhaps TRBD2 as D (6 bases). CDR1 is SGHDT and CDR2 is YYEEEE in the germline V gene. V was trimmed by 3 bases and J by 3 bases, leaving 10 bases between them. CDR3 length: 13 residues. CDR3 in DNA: TGTGCCAGCAGCTACGGGGGATACTACGAGCAGTACTTC. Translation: CASSYGGYYEQYF.

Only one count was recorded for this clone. The CDR3 region is CASSHGDPIRGYSNQPQHF. The DNA for the CDR3 is TGTGCCAGTAGTCATGGAGACCCAATAAGGGGTTATAGCAATCAGCCCCAGCATTTT. The gene calls are TRBV19 and TRBJ1-5, with D possibly TRBD1 on 5 matching bases. The length of the CDR3 is 19 residues. CDR1 LNHDA and CDR2 SQIVND come from the germline V gene (reference sequence). V lost 5 bases to trimming and J lost 0 bases, with 23 bases between them.

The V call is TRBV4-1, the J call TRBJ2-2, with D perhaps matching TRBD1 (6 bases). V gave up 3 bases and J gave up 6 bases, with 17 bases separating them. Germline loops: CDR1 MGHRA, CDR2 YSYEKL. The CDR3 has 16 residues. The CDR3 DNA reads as TGCGCCAGCAGCCATCGAACAGGGCCCTTGCCCGGGGAGCTGTTTTTT. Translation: CASSHRTGPLPGELFF.

The CDR3 is CASTVGWGNTIYF. CDR3 DNA sequence: TGTGCCAGCACGGTCGGTTGGGGAAACACCATATATTTT. The chain has TRBV2 and TRBJ1-3, with D unresolved. The V gene's germline CDR1 is SNHLY and CDR2 FYNNEI. The CDR3 totals 13 residues. V shed 7 bases and J shed 4 bases, with 11 bases lying between them. The full variable domain, in which reference TRBV2 and TRBJ1-3 provide the parts outside the CDR3, is EPEVTQTPSHQVTQMGQEVILRCVPISNHLYFYWYRQILGQKVEFLVSFYNNEISEKSEIFDDQFSVERPDGSNFTLKIRSTKLEDSAMYFCASTVGWGNTIYFGEGSWLTVV.

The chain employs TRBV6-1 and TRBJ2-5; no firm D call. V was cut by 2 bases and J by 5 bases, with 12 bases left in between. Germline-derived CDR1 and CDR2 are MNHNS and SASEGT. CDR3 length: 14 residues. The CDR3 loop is CASSEQLWIETQYF. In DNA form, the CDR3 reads TGTGCCAGCAGTGAACAACTTTGGATTGAGACCCAGTACTTC.

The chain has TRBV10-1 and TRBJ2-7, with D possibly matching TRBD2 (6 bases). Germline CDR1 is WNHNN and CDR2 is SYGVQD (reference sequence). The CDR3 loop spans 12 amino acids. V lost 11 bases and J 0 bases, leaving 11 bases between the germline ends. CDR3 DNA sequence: TGCGCCGCCGGGACTTACTCCTACGAGCAGTACTTC. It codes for CAAGTYSYEQYF.

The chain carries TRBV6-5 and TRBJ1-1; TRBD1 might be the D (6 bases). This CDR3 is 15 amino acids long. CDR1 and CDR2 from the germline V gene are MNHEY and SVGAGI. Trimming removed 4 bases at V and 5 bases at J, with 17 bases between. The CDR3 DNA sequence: TGTGCCAGCAGTTTCTGGGCGGGGGGGCAAACTGAAGCTTTCTTT. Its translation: CASSFWAGGQTEAFF.

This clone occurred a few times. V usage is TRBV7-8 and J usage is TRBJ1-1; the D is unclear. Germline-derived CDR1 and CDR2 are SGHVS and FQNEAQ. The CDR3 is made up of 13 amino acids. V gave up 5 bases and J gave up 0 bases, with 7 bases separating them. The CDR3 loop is CASSLQMNTEAFF. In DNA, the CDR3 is TGTGCCAGCAGCCTCCAAATGAACACTGAAGCTTTCTTT.

The CDR3, as DNA: TGTGCCAGTAGTAATCAGGGAAGCCAGCCCCAGCATTTT. As protein: CASSNQGSQPQHF. The rearrangement joins TRBV19 to TRBJ1-5; the D gene is possibly TRBD1 (5 bases). CDR1 is LNHDA, CDR2 SQIVND, per germline (reference sequence). The CDR3 has 13 amino acids. Deletions cut 4 bases from V and 7 bases from J, with 11 bases between.